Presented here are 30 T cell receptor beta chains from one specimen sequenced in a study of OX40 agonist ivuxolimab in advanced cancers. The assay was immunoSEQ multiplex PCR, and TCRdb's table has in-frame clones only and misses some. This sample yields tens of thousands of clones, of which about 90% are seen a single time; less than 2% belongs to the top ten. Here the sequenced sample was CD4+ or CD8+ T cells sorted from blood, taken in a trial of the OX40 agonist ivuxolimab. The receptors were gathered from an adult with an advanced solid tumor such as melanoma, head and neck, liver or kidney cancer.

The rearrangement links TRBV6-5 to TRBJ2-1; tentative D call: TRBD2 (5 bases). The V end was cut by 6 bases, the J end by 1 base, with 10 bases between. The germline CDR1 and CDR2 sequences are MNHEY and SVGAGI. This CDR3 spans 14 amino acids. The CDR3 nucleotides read TGTGCCAGCAGCTCGACGGGGTCCTACAATGAGCAGTTCTTC. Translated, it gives CASSSTGSYNEQFF.

CDR3 loop: CASSQDSPQGRGYEQYF. The CDR3 nucleotides are TGTGCCAGCAGCCAAGATAGCCCACAGGGGCGAGGGTACGAGCAGTACTTC. This rearrangement joins TRBV4-2 to TRBJ2-7; 7 nucleotides align to TRBD1. J gave up 4 bases and V 0 bases, and 12 bases lay outside the gene matches. This CDR3 spans 17 amino acids. Germline values: CDR1 LGHNA, CDR2 YNFKEQ.

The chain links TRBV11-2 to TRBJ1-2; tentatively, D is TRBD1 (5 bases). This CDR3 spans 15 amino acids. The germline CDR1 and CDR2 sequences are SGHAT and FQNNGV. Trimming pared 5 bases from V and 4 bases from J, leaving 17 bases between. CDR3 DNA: TGTGCCAGCAGCCCCTTGGGACGCGACCTCTATGGCTACACCTTC. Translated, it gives CASSPLGRDLYGYTF.

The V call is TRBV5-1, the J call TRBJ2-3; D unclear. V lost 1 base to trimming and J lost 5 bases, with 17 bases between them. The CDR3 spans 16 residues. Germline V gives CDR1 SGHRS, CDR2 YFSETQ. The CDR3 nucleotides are TGCGCCAGCAGCTTGCAACCGGGCCTGGGCATAGATACGCAGTATTTT. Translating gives CASSLQPGLGIDTQYF.

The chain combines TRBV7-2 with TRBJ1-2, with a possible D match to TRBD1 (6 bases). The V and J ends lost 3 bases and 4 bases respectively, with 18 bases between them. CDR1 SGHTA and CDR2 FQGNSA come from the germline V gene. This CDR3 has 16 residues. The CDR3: CASSFETGRRGYGYTF. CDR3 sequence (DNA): TGTGCCAGCAGCTTTGAGACAGGCCGGCGGGGCTATGGCTACACCTTC.

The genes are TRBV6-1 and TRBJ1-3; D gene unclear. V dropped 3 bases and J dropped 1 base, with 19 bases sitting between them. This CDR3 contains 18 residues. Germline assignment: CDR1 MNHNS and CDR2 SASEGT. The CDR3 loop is CASSEVRFVGPSGNTIYF. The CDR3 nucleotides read TGTGCCAGCAGTGAGGTCCGATTCGTTGGGCCTTCTGGAAACACCATATATTTT.

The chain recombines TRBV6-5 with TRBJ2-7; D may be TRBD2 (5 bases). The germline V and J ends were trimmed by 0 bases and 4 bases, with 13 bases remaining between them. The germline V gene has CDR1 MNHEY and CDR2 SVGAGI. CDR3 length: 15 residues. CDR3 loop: CASSYSNPAAYEQYF. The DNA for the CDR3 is TGTGCCAGCAGTTACTCGAATCCAGCGGCTTACGAGCAGTACTTC.

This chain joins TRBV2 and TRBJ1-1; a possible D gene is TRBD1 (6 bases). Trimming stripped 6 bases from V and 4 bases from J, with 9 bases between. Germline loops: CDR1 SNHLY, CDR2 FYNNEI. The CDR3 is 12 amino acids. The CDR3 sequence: CASSQGFTEAFF. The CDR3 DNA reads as TGTGCCAGCAGCCAGGGGTTCACTGAAGCTTTCTTT.

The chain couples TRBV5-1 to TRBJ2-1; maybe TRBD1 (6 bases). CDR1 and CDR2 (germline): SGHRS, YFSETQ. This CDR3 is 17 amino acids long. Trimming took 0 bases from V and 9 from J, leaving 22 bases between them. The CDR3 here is CASSLGARGLVRGEQFF. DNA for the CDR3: TGCGCCAGCAGCTTGGGGGCCAGAGGGCTAGTCAGGGGTGAGCAGTTCTTC.

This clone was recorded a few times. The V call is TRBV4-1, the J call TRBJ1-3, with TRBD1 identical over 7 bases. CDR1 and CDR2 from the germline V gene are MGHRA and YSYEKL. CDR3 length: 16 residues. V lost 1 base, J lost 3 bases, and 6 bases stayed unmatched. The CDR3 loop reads CASSQVGTAFGNTIYF. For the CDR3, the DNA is TGCGCCAGCAGCCAAGTCGGGACAGCCTTTGGAAACACCATATATTTT.

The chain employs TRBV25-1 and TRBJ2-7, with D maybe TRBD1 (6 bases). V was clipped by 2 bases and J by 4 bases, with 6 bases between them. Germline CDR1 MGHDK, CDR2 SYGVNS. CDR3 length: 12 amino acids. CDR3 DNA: TGTGCCAGCAGTGAACAGGGGTACGAGCAGTACTTC. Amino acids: CASSEQGYEQYF.

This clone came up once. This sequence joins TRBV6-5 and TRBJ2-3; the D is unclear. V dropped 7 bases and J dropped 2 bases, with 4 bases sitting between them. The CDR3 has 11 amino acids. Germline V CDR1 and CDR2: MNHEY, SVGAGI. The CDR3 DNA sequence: TGTGCCAGCAAGGTCACAGATACGCAGTATTTT. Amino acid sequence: CASKVTDTQYF.

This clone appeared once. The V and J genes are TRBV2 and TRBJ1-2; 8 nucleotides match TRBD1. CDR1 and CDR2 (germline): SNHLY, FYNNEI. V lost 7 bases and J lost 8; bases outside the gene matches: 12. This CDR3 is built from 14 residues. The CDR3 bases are TGTGCCAGCACTCTAAGGGTGACAGGGGCAGGCTACACCTTC. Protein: CASTLRVTGAGYTF.

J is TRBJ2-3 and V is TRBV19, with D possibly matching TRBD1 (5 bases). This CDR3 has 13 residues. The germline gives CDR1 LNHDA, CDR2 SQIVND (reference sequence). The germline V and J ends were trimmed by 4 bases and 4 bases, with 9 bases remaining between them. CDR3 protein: CASSTGLADTQYF. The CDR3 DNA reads TGTGCCAGTAGTACAGGGCTGGCAGATACGCAGTATTTT.

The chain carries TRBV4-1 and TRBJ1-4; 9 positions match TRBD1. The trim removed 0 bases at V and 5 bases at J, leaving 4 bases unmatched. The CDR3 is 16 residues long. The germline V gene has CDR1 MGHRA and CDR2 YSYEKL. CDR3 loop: CASSQEGGQGNEKLFF. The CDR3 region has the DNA TGCGCCAGCAGCCAAGAGGGGGGACAGGGAAATGAAAAACTGTTTTTT.

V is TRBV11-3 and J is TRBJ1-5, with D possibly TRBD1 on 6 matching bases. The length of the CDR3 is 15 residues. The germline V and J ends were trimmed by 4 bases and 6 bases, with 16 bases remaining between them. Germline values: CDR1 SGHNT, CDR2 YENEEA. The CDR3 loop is CASSSGGGSGQPQHF. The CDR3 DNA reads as TGTGCCAGCAGCTCCGGGGGGGGCAGTGGTCAGCCCCAGCATTTT. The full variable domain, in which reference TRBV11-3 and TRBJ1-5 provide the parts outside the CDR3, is EAGVVQSPRYKIIEKKQPVAFWCNPISGHNTLYWYLQNLGQGPELLIRYENEEAVDDSQLPKDRFSAERLKGVDSTLKIQPAELGDSAVYLCASSSGGGSGQPQHFGDGTRLSIL.

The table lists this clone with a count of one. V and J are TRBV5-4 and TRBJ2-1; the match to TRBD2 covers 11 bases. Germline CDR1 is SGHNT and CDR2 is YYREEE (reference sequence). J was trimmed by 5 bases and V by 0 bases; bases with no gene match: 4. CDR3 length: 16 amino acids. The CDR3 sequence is CASSLASGRTHNEQFF. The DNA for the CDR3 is TGTGCCAGCAGCTTGGCTAGCGGGAGGACTCACAATGAGCAGTTCTTC.

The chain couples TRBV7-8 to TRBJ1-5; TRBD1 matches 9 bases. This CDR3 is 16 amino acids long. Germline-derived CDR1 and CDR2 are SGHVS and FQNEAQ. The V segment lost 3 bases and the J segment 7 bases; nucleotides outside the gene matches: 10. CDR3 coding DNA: TGTGCCAGCAGCTTGCGACAGGGGGGAACGGCGCAGCCCCAGCATTTT. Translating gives CASSLRQGGTAQPQHF. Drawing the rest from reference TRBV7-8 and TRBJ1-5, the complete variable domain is GAGVSQSPRYKVAKRGQDVALRCDPISGHVSLFWYQQALGQGPEFLTYFQNEAQLDKSGLPSDRFFAERPEGSVSTLKIQRTQQEDSAVYLCASSLRQGGTAQPQHFGDGTRLSIL.

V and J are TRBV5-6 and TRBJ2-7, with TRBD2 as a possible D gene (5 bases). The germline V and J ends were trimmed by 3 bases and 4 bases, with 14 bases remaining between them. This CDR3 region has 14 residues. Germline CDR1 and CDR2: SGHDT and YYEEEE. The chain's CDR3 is CASSSGWIPYEQYF. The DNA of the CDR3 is TGTGCCAGCAGCTCGGGATGGATCCCATACGAGCAGTACTTC.

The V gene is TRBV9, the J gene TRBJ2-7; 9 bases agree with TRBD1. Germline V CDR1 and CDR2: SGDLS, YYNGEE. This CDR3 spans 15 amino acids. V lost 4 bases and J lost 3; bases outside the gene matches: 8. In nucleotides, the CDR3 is TGTGCCAGCAGCCCTCGGGACAGGGCTTACTACGAGCAGTACTTC. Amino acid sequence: CASSPRDRAYYEQYF.

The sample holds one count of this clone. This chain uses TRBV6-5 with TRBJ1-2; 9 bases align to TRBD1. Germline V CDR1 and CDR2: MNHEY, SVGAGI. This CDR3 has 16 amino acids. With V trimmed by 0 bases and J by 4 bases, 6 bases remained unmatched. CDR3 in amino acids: CASSYSNRGLVYGYTF. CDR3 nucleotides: TGTGCCAGCAGTTACTCGAACAGGGGGCTGGTCTATGGCTACACCTTC.

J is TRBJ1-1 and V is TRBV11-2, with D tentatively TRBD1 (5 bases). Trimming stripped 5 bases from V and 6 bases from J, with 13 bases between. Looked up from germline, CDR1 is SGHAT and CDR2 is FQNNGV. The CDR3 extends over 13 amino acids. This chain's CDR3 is CASSPRVVAEAFF. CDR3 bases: TGTGCCAGCAGCCCCAGGGTGGTCGCTGAAGCTTTCTTT.

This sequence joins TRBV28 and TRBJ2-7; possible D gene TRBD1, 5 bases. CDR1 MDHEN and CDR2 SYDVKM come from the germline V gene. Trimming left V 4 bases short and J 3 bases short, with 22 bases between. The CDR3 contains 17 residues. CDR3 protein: CASSYPKGRAVSYEQYF. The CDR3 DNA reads TGTGCCAGCAGTTACCCTAAGGGCAGGGCGGTTAGCTACGAGCAGTACTTC.

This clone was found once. In nucleotides, the CDR3 is TGTGCCAGCTCACCAGGGTTGGGTGAAAAACTGTTTTTT. Its translation: CASSPGLGEKLFF. The J gene is TRBJ1-4, the V gene TRBV18; D gene unclear. This CDR3 contains 13 residues. V lost 2 bases and J 7 bases, leaving 8 bases between the germline ends. Germline V gene sequence: CDR1 KGHSH, CDR2 LQKENI. Based on the CDR3 plus reference TRBV18 and TRBJ1-4, the full variable domain is NAGVMQNPRHLVRRRGQEARLRCSPMKGHSHVYWYRQLPEEGLKFMVYLQKENIIDESGMPKERFSAEFPKEGPSILRIQQVVRGDSAAYFCASSPGLGEKLFFGSGTQLSVL.

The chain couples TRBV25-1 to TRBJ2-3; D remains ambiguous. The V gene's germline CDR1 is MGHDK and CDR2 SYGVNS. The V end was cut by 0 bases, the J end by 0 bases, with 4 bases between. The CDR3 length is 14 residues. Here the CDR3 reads CASSEYGSTDTQYF. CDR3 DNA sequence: TGTGCCAGCAGTGAATACGGTAGCACAGATACGCAGTATTTT.

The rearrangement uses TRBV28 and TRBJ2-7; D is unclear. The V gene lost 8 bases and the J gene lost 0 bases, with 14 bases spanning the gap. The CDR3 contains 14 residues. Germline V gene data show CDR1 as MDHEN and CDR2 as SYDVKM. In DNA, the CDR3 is TGTGCCAGCTTGGGAACACCCAGCTCCTACGAGCAGTACTTC. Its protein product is CASLGTPSSYEQYF.

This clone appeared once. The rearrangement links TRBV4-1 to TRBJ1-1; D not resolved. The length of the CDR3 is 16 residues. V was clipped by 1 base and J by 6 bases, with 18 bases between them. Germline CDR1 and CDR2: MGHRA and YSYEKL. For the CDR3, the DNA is TGCGCCAGCAGCCAAGCAGATCTGTTAGTATTTTCTGAAGCTTTCTTT. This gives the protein CASSQADLLVFSEAFF.

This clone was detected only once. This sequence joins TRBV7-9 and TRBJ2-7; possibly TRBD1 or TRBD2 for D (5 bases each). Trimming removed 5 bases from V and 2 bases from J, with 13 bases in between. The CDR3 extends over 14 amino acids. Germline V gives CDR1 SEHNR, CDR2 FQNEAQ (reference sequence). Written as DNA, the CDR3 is TGTGCCAGCAGCCAGGGACCGTCGCCCTACGAGCAGTACGTC. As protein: CASSQGPSPYEQYV.

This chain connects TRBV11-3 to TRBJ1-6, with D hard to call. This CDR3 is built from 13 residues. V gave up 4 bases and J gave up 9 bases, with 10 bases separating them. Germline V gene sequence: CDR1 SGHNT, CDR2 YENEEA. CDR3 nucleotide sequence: TGTGCCAGCAGCTCTTGGTGGGGTTCACCCCTCCACTTT. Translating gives CASSSWWGSPLHF.

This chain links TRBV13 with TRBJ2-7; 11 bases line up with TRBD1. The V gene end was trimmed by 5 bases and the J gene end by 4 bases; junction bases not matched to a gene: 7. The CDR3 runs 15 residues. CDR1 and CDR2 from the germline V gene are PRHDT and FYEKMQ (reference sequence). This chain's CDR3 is CASSATGTGGYEQYF. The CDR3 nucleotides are TGTGCCAGCAGCGCGACCGGGACAGGGGGATACGAGCAGTACTTC.